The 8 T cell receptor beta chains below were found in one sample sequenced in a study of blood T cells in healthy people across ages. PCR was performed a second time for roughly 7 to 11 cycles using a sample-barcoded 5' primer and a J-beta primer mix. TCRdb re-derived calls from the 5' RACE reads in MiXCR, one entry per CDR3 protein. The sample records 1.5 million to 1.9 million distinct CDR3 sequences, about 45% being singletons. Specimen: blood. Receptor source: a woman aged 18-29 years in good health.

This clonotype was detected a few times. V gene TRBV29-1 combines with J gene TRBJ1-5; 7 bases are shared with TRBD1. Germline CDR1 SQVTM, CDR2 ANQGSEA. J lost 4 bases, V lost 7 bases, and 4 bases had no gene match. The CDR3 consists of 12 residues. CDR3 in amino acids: CSAGTANQPQHF. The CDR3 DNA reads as TGCAGCGCAGGGACAGCAAATCAGCCCCAGCATTTT.

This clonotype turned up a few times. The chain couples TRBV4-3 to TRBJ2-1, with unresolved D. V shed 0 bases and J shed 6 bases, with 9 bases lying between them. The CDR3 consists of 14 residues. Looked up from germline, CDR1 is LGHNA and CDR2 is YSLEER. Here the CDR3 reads CASSQEFASNEQFF. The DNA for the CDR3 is TGCGCCAGCAGCCAAGAGTTTGCTAGCAATGAGCAGTTCTTC.

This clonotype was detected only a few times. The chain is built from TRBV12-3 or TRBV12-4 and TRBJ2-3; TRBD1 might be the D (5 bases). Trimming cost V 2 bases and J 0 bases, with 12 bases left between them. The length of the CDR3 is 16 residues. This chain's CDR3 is CASSLLGVSSTDTQYF. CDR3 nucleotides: TGTGCCAGCAGTTTATTAGGGGTTTCCAGCACAGATACGCAGTATTTT.

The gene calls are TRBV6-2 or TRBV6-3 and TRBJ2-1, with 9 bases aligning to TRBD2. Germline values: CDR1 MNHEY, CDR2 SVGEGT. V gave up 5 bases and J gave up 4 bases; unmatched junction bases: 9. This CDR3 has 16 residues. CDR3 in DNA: TGTGCCAGCAGTCCTCTCGGACTAGCGTCTTACAATGAGCAGTTCTTC. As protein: CASSPLGLASYNEQFF.

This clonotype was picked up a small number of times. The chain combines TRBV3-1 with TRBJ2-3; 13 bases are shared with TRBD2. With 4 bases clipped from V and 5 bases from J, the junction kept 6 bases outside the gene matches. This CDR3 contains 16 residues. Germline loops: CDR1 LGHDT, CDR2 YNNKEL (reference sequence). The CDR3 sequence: CASSPRLAGGKDTQYF. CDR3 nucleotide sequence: TGTGCCAGCAGCCCCCGACTAGCGGGAGGAAAAGATACGCAGTATTTT.

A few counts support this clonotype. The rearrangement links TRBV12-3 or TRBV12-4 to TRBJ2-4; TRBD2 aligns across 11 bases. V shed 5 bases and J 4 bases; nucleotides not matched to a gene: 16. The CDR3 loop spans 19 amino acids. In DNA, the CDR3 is TGTGCCAGCAGTAGCAGCGCTAGCGGGAGGAAGGGGGATAAAAACATTCAGTACTTC. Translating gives CASSSSASGRKGDKNIQYF.

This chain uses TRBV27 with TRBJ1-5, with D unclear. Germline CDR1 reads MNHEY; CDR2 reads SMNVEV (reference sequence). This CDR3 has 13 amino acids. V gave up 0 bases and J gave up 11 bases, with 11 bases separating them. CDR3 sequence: CASSLSTHLAQHF. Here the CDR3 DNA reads TGTGCCAGCAGTTTATCGACTCACTTGGCCCAGCATTTT.

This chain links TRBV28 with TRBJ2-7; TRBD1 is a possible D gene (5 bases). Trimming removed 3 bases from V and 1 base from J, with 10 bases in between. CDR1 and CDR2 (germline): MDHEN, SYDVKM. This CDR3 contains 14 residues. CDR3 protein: CASSFTAGSYEQYF. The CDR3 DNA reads TGTGCCAGCAGTTTCACGGCAGGGTCCTACGAGCAGTACTTC.